These 5 T cell receptor beta chains were sequenced from one sample in a study of blood T cells in healthy people across ages. A second PCR of 7 to 11 cycles used a sample-barcoded 5' primer and a J-beta primer mix. Each CDR3 protein gets one entry after TCRdb re-called the 5' RACE reads with MiXCR. The sample has approximately 780,000 distinct CDR3 sequences, under 30% seen once. These sequences were also reported in another study, on T cells of mothers and their children.

Sequencing input: blood. These receptors were obtained from a boy aged 5-17 years in good health.

The chain employs TRBV18 and TRBJ2-2; D is undetermined. Per the germline V gene, CDR1 is KGHSH and CDR2 is LQKENI. V shed 2 bases and J shed 2 bases, with 6 bases lying between them. The CDR3 is made up of 14 amino acids. CDR3 residues: CASSPAANTGELFF. CDR3 nucleotide sequence: TGTGCCAGCTCACCAGCGGCTAACACCGGGGAGCTGTTTTTT.

The sample holds a few counts of this clonotype. CDR3 amino acids: CASSPTSGGAAQYF. The CDR3, as DNA: TGTGCCAGCAGCCCGACTAGCGGGGGTGCCGCGCAGTACTTC. The chain recombines TRBV7-9 with TRBJ2-7; 12 bases align to TRBD2. V lost 5 bases and J lost 9; bases outside the gene matches: 8. CDR1 and CDR2 from the germline V gene are SEHNR and FQNEAQ (reference sequence). The CDR3 extends over 14 amino acids.

This clonotype came up a few times. The V gene is TRBV9, the J gene TRBJ2-1; 9 bases match TRBD2. The J call may be wrong; the DNA end is better matched by TRBJ2-5. The germline gives CDR1 SGDLS, CDR2 YYNGEE. The CDR3 runs to 15 residues. CDR3 amino acids: CASSVLSGGFETQYF. CDR3 DNA: TGTGCCAGCAGCGTCCTTAGCGGGGGATTTGAGACCCAGTACTTC.

This clonotype was seen only a few times. This chain uses TRBV15 with TRBJ2-5; D unclear. The J call is in doubt because the DNA end fits TRBJ2-7 better. Germline-derived CDR1 and CDR2 are LNHNV and YYDKDF (reference sequence). This CDR3 contains 13 residues. The CDR3 sequence is CATSVPGAYEQYV. The DNA for the CDR3 is TGTGCCACCAGTGTCCCAGGAGCCTACGAGCAGTACGTC.

This clonotype showed up just a few times. The rearrangement joins TRBV3-1 to TRBJ1-4; the match to TRBD1 covers 10 bases. V dropped 2 bases and J dropped 8; count of bases not matched to a gene: 8. CDR1 and CDR2 from the germline V gene are LGHDT and YNNKEL (reference sequence). The CDR3 extends over 16 amino acids. The CDR3 reads CASSQSRQGAREKLFF. The CDR3 DNA is TGTGCCAGCAGCCAAAGCCGACAGGGGGCGCGGGAAAAACTGTTTTTT.